This T cell receptor (beta chain) derives from a study of blood T cell repertoires in COVID-19. At the level of the study: Researchers got acute and convalescent COVID-19 samples from the United States, Italy and Spain.

TCRdb's copy holds only in-frame clones and misses some; the assay was immunoSEQ multiplex PCR. Among 40,000 to 60,000 clones listed, more than 75% were seen once. Trimming removed 4 bases at V and 2 bases at J, with 13 bases between. From germline, CDR1 is SGDLS and CDR2 YYNGEE. The CDR3 sequence is 14 residues long. The sequencing sample was made of peripheral blood. This TCR came from a human donor in a cohort sampled during active COVID-19. V gene TRBV9 combines with J gene TRBJ2-7, with a possible D match to TRBD1 (7 bases). The CDR3 protein is CASSSAGQPYEQYF. The CDR3, as DNA: TGTGCCAGCAGCTCCGCGGGACAGCCCTACGAGCAGTACTTC. Filled out from reference TRBV9 and TRBJ2-7, the complete variable domain reads DSGVTQTPKHLITATGQRVTLRCSPRSGDLSVYWYQQSLDQGLQFLIQYYNGEERAKGNILERFSAQQFPDLHSELNLSSLELGDSALYFCASSSAGQPYEQYFGPGTRLTVT.